This TCR beta chain was captured in a study of cytomegalovirus exposure and HLA in healthy donors. The study, taken as a whole, reports: It was confirmed in vitro that a few of the CMV-associated chains were specific for CMV antigens. Because they were indistinguishable, some V segments, including TRBV6-2 and TRBV6-3, were excluded.

A note on this clone: The antigen remains unidentified.

The PCR had 60 Vbeta and 13 Jbeta primers. The method was immunoSEQ multiplex PCR; TCRdb's version includes in-frame clones alone and lacks a portion of them. The sample yields about 180,000 clones, 75% to 85% seen once. The CDR3 totals 12 residues. The germline V gene encodes CDR1 SQVTM and CDR2 ANQGSEA. Trimming removed 5 bases at V and 5 bases at J, with 12 bases between. The sample comprised PBMCs. This sequence originates from a man between 18 and 35 years old in good health and CMV-seronegative. The rearrangement uses TRBV29-1 and TRBJ1-1, with D tentatively TRBD1 (6 bases). The CDR3 reads CSVRGARTEAFF. DNA of the CDR3: TGCAGCGTTCGGGGGGCGCGGACTGAAGCTTTCTTT.